This T cell receptor (beta chain) was retrieved from a study of memory CD4+ T cells and cytomegalovirus serostatus. Data came from immunoSEQ multiplex PCR; TCRdb stores just in-frame clones and leaves some out. The sample lists 85,000 to 100,000 clones, around 80% occurring once. Single viable CD3+CD4+CD8-CD45RO+ cells were sorted as the memory CD4+ T cells. The receptor comes from an adult in good health and CMV-seropositive. The sequencing input was memory CD4+ T cells from blood.

CDR3 DNA: TGTGCCAGCAGCCAAGGACAGGGCCGATGGGCCCAGTACTTC. Translating it yields CASSQGQGRWAQYF. This sequence joins TRBV28 and TRBJ2-5; TRBD1 aligns across 8 bases. The junction had 12 bases not matched to a gene; V was cut back by 6 bases and J by 9 bases. CDR1 MDHEN and CDR2 SYDVKM come from the germline V gene. The CDR3 is 14 amino acids.